This note documents a single T cell receptor (beta chain) sequence. Germline-derived CDR1 and CDR2 are SGDLS and YYNGEE. V shed 4 bases, J shed 8 bases, and the junction held 6 bases outside the gene matches. The CDR3 covers 15 residues. Recruits, aged about 18 to 100 years, lived in 25 or so US areas. Cohorts were assigned according to the clinical history that participants reported. Recovery meant two consecutive negative NP/OP PCR tests, professional clearance, or resolved symptoms. The data originate from a study of blood T cell repertoires in COVID-19. Study overall: The cDNA or gDNA used as material had been derived from T cells, B-cell-depleted T cells, or PBMCs.

Profiled with immunoSEQ multiplex PCR; TCRdb holds only in-frame clones, not every one. Of 400,000 to 500,000 clones listed, approximately 88% are singletons. The chain has TRBV9 and TRBJ2-1; 13 nucleotides line up with TRBD2. The TCR sequence derives from a woman aged 40 to 50 who had recovered from COVID-19. Source material: PBMCs or T cells enriched from blood (not recorded which). The CDR3 DNA is TGTGCCAGCAGCCCTACTAGCGGGAGGGCCTATGAGCAGTTCTTC. Its translation: CASSPTSGRAYEQFF.